This T cell receptor (beta chain) was obtained from a study of blood T cell repertoires in COVID-19. The authors' processing: Amplification with reference gene primers provided the estimates of nucleated cell counts. The repertoire was sequenced with immunoSEQ multiplex PCR; TCRdb's copy has only in-frame clones and lacks some. The V and J calls and the clone size are those of that table, but D and trimming were determined from the DNA. The repertoire includes hundreds of thousands of clones, roughly nine tenths of them detected once, and over 0.95% sits in the top ten. Trimming took 2 bases from V and 5 from J; bases not matched to a gene: 1. CDR1 is SGHRS and CDR2 is YFSETQ in the germline V gene. The CDR3 loop spans 14 amino acids. Residents of about 25 US areas, aged about 18 to 95 years, made up the participants. Recovery meant two consecutive negative NP/OP PCR tests, professional clearance, or resolved symptoms.

In the case of this clone: This same CDR3 is encoded by further DNA sequences in the sample.

The origin of this receptor is a man aged 18 to 30 who had recovered from COVID-19. The sample comprised PBMCs or T cells enriched from blood (not recorded which). The chain carries TRBV5-1 and TRBJ1-6, with 7 bases lining up with TRBD1. CDR3 nucleotide sequence: TGCGCCAGCAGCTTAGGACAGGATAATTCACCCCTCCACTTT. Protein sequence: CASSLGQDNSPLHF.